The clone carrying this TCR beta chain was detected once. What it binds is unknown. Germline loops: CDR1 SGHKS, CDR2 YYEKEE (reference sequence). The CDR3 runs 17 residues. V was trimmed by 4 bases and J by 5 bases, leaving 24 bases between them. These data are taken from a study of T-cell memory formation after mild COVID-19. Whole-study context: Largely, the TCR clusters proved donor specific.

TCRdb itself ran the 5' RACE reads through MiXCR, one entry per CDR3 protein. The profile shows approximately 44,000 distinct CDR3 sequences, about 7.3% of them singletons. Study observations and caveats: While clones contracting from day 15 to 85 were balanced between CD4 and CD8, later expanders leaned CD4+.

The sequenced material came from PBMCs or a T cell subset sorted from them (not recorded which). This TCR was recovered from a man aged 18 to 30 who had mild COVID-19 (a few samples of this study predate the infection). Cell type and time point are not known. The V call is TRBV5-5, the J call TRBJ2-5; tentative D call: TRBD1 (6 bases). CDR3 loop: CASSRVLGAGERETQYF. In nucleotides, the CDR3 is TGTGCCAGCAGCAGGGTTCTGGGGGCAGGGGAGAGGGAGACCCAGTACTTC.